This passage covers 22 T cell receptor beta chains from one sample sequenced in a study of CD8 T cells in ankylosing spondylitis (dated by TCRdb to the late 2010s). Library preparation used 5' RACE. Instrument on record: Illumina HiSeq 2500. TCRdb itself trimmed the public reads at Q25 with fastp, ran MiXCR and retained productive beta chains. One record per CDR3 amino acid sequence lists the most common genes and DNA. This sample holds 200,000 to 250,000 distinct CDR3 sequences; under 8.5% were observed only once. Clones ranked in the top ten supply approximately 5% of the sample. The sequenced sample was blood, either unsorted or a sorted T cell fraction (not recorded which). The receptors here all came from a female donor with ankylosing spondylitis or in good health (not recorded which).

This clonotype was counted ten times or more. The junction departs from the called germline gene at one end, perhaps through a read error. J is TRBJ1-5 and V is TRBV6-5; weak D call: TRBD1 (5 bases). Germline lookup yields CDR1 MNHEY and CDR2 SVGAGI. CDR3 size: 16 residues. The CDR3 here is CASSHSTVFDNQPQHF. The CDR3 DNA reads TGTGCCAGCAGTCACTCGACAGTTTTCGACAATCAGCCCCAGCATTTT.

The chain combines TRBV18 with TRBJ2-7; 12 nucleotides agree with TRBD2. Per germline, CDR1 KGHSH and CDR2 LQKENI. Losses at the gene ends were 4 bases for V and 2 bases for J; bases not matched to a gene: 3. This CDR3 is built from 15 residues. CDR3 in amino acids: CASSLTSGSPYEQYF. In nucleotides, the CDR3 is TGTGCCAGCTCACTGACTAGCGGGAGCCCCTACGAGCAGTACTTC.

This clonotype was seen a handful of times. The chain employs TRBV12-3 or TRBV12-4 and TRBJ1-2, with 9 bases lining up with TRBD1. The CDR3 is 16 residues long. The V segment lost 5 bases and the J segment 4 bases; nucleotides outside the gene matches: 11. The CDR3 DNA sequence: TGTGCCAGCAGTCCCGCCCTGACAGGGGGACTCTATGGCTACACCTTC. Its protein is CASSPALTGGLYGYTF.

This clonotype was counted many times. The chain joins TRBV27 to TRBJ2-2; no definite D call. Germline CDR1 reads MNHEY; CDR2 reads SMNVEV (reference sequence). V was trimmed by 4 bases and J by 5 bases, leaving 8 bases between them. The CDR3 totals 13 residues. The CDR3 here is CASSWVLTGELFF. The CDR3 region has the DNA TGTGCCAGCAGTTGGGTATTGACCGGGGAGCTGTTTTTT.

This clonotype has ten or more counts. The chain couples TRBV6-5 to TRBJ2-7; a weak D match, TRBD2 (6 bases). The CDR3 extends over 16 amino acids. V gave up 0 bases and J gave up 0 bases, with 12 bases separating them. Looked up from germline, CDR1 is MNHEY and CDR2 is SVGAGI. CDR3 sequence (DNA): TGTGCCAGCAGTTACTCCCCTTCGGGGGACTCCTACGAGCAGTACTTC. It is translated as CASSYSPSGDSYEQYF.

In this sample, this clonotype turned up many times. The chain couples TRBV7-6 to TRBJ1-5, with D perhaps TRBD1 (6 bases). Trimming cost V 1 base and J 5 bases, with 12 bases left between them. From germline, CDR1 is SGHVS and CDR2 FNYEAQ. This CDR3 has 15 amino acids. In DNA, the CDR3 is TGTGCCAGCAGCTTAGATGCCAGGGGACATCAGCCCCAGCATTTT. Amino acid sequence: CASSLDARGHQPQHF. Supplemented by reference TRBV7-6 and TRBJ1-5, the full variable domain reads GAGVSQSPRYKVTKRGQDVALRCDPISGHVSLYWYRQALGQGPEFLTYFNYEAQQDKSGLPNDRFSAERPEGSISTLTIQRTEQRDSAMYRCASSLDARGHQPQHFGDGTRLSIL.

This clonotype has a handful of counts. The chain joins TRBV20-1 to TRBJ2-6; TRBD2 agrees at 10 bases. The V gene's germline CDR1 is DFQATT and CDR2 SNEGSKA (reference sequence). Unmatched junction bases numbered 12, after V lost 7 bases and J lost 0 bases. This CDR3 region has 18 residues. CDR3 protein: CSGRLAGAFSSGANVLTF. Written as DNA, the CDR3 is TGCAGTGGGAGACTAGCGGGTGCCTTTTCCTCTGGGGCCAACGTCCTGACTTTC.

This clonotype has ten or more counts. CDR3 in amino acids: CASNQGKAETQYF. DNA for the CDR3: TGTGCCAGCAATCAGGGGAAGGCGGAGACCCAGTACTTC. The rearrangement uses TRBV12-3 or TRBV12-4 and TRBJ2-5; perhaps TRBD1 as D (6 bases). V lost 7 bases and J lost 5, with 14 bases in between. CDR3 length: 13 residues.

At least ten counts were recorded for this clonotype. The V call is TRBV4-2, the J call TRBJ1-3; D unclear. Trimming cost V 4 bases and J 4 bases, with 11 bases left between them. The V gene's germline CDR1 is LGHNA and CDR2 YNFKEQ. The CDR3 consists of 14 residues. The CDR3 DNA is TGTGCCAGCAGCCTCCTTGGGGAGGGAAACACCATATATTTT. Its protein is CASSLLGEGNTIYF.

This clonotype was observed a handful of times. The CDR3 loop is CASSPLEGRGTQYF. The CDR3, as DNA: TGTGCCAGCAGCCCCCTAGAGGGGCGGGGGACCCAGTACTTC. The rearrangement uses TRBV7-6 and TRBJ2-5; D perhaps matches TRBD2 (6 bases). Germline values: CDR1 SGHVS, CDR2 FNYEAQ. Trimming shortened V by 5 bases and J by 7 bases, and 17 bases separated the two germline ends. The CDR3 has 14 amino acids.

This clonotype was counted many times. V and J are TRBV7-2 and TRBJ2-7, with 14 positions matching TRBD2. Germline CDR1 and CDR2: SGHTA and FQGNSA. V dropped 5 bases and J dropped 5; count of bases not matched to a gene: 2. This CDR3 is 14 amino acids long. In nucleotides, the CDR3 is TGTGCCAGCAGCCAGGGACTAGCGGGAGACGAGCAGTACTTC. Encoded protein: CASSQGLAGDEQYF.

This clonotype was seen many times. This chain connects TRBV29-1 to TRBJ2-3; 7 positions match TRBD2. The CDR3 sequence is 12 residues long. From germline, CDR1 is SQVTM and CDR2 ANQGSEA. J gave up 6 bases and V 6 bases, and 6 bases lay outside the gene matches. CDR3 coding DNA: TGCAGCGTGGGGAGGGAGGGCGATACGCAGTATTTT. Translated, it gives CSVGREGDTQYF.

To note about this clonotype: A single base separates this from a much larger clone, so it may be a read error. The rearrangement uses TRBV2 and TRBJ2-5, with no clear D. Germline CDR1 reads SNHLY; CDR2 reads FYNNEI. The CDR3 loop spans 13 amino acids. This chain's CDR3 is CASSRDVGETQCF. In nucleotides, the CDR3 is TGTGCCAGCAGTCGTGACGTTGGAGAGACCCAGTGCTTC.

There are many counts of this clonotype. An end of the junction does not agree with germline; a read error may underlie this. The J gene is TRBJ2-4, the V gene TRBV7-2; TRBD1 agrees at 7 bases. Germline V lookup: CDR1 SGHTA, CDR2 FQGNSA. This CDR3 region has 14 residues. DNA of the CDR3: TGTGCCAGCAGCTTCCCGGAAAAGGGGGCCGTACCGGTCTTC. Encoded protein: CASSFPEKGAVPVF. The whole variable domain, filled in from reference TRBV7-2 and TRBJ2-4, reads GAGVSQSPSNKVTEKGKDVELRCDPISGHTALYWYRQSLGQGLEFLIYFQGNSAPDKSGLPSDRFSAERTGGSVSTLTIQRTQQEDSAVYLCASSFPEKGAVPVFGAGTRLSVL.

This clonotype has a count of ten or more. V and J are TRBV4-3 and TRBJ2-1; 10 bases are shared with TRBD2. This CDR3 comprises 16 residues. After removal of 1 base from V and 8 bases from J, the junction contained 8 bases not matched to a gene. Germline V lookup: CDR1 LGHNA, CDR2 YSLEER. The CDR3 bases are TGCGCCAGCAGCCAAGCCTCAAGCGGGAGGGCCTATGAGCAGTTCTTC. Its translation: CASSQASSGRAYEQFF.

This clonotype was found many times. The chain has TRBV29-1 and TRBJ1-2; no clear D gene. CDR3 size: 12 residues. The germline gives CDR1 SQVTM, CDR2 ANQGSEA. V gave up 3 bases and J gave up 0 bases, with 5 bases separating them. The CDR3 region is CSVDESNYGYTF. The CDR3, as DNA: TGCAGCGTTGACGAGTCTAACTATGGCTACACCTTC.

This clonotype was recorded at least ten times. The chain uses TRBV6-1 and TRBJ2-1, with D possibly TRBD1 on 7 matching bases. V lost 6 bases to trimming and J lost 6 bases, with 15 bases between them. From germline, CDR1 is MNHNS and CDR2 SASEGT. The CDR3 is 14 amino acids. The CDR3 is CASSSQGGPNEQFF. The CDR3 bases are TGTGCCAGCAGCTCCCAGGGGGGACCCAATGAGCAGTTCTTC.

Many counts were recorded for this clonotype. This rearrangement joins TRBV6-1 to TRBJ1-2, with D possibly matching TRBD1 (6 bases). Germline assignment: CDR1 MNHNS and CDR2 SASEGT. The CDR3 covers 15 residues. Trimming took off 5 bases at V and 4 bases at J, with 17 bases between the two ends. CDR3 sequence reads: CASSKETTGFYGYTF. The CDR3 nucleotides read TGTGCCAGCAGTAAAGAAACGACAGGATTCTATGGCTACACCTTC.

This clonotype was observed at least ten times. The V and J genes are TRBV29-1 and TRBJ1-1; 8 nucleotides agree with TRBD1. Germline loops: CDR1 SQVTM, CDR2 ANQGSEA. The CDR3 is 14 amino acids. The junction had 5 bases not matched to a gene; V was cut back by 4 bases and J by 1 base. Here the CDR3 reads CSVVGGQANTEAFF. The CDR3 region has the DNA TGCAGCGTTGTGGGGGGACAGGCGAACACTGAAGCTTTCTTT.

This clonotype came up many times. The chain uses TRBV5-1 and TRBJ2-1, with TRBD2 matching over 7 bases. After removal of 7 bases from V and 6 bases from J, the junction contained 10 bases not matched to a gene. The CDR3 has 14 amino acids. Per germline, CDR1 SGHRS and CDR2 YFSETQ. CDR3 loop: CASADYLAANEQFF. CDR3 sequence (DNA): TGCGCCAGCGCAGACTACCTAGCGGCCAATGAGCAGTTCTTC.

This clonotype was seen repeatedly, ten times or more. V is TRBV2 and J is TRBJ2-1; D call uncertain. This CDR3 contains 10 residues. V was clipped by 7 bases and J by 6 bases, with 4 bases between them. Germline V gene data show CDR1 as SNHLY and CDR2 as FYNNEI. DNA for the CDR3: TGTGCCAGCACAGGCAATGAGCAGTTCTTC. This translates into CASTGNEQFF.

This clonotype has a handful of counts. CDR3 loop: CASSLVGGRVDSPLHF. The CDR3 coding sequence is TGTGCCAGCAGCTTAGTCGGGGGTCGGGTGGATTCACCCCTCCACTTT. J is TRBJ1-6 and V is TRBV7-9, with D possibly matching TRBD1 (5 bases). Germline V lookup: CDR1 SEHNR, CDR2 FQNEAQ (reference sequence). The CDR3 contains 16 residues. Trimming shortened V by 1 base and J by 8 bases, and 15 bases separated the two germline ends. The full variable domain, completed using reference TRBV7-9 and TRBJ1-6, is DTGVSQNPRHKITKRGQNVTFRCDPISEHNRLYWYRQTLGQGPEFLTYFQNEAQLEKSRLLSDRFSAERPKGSFSTLEIQRTEQGDSAMYLCASSLVGGRVDSPLHFGNGTRLTVT.